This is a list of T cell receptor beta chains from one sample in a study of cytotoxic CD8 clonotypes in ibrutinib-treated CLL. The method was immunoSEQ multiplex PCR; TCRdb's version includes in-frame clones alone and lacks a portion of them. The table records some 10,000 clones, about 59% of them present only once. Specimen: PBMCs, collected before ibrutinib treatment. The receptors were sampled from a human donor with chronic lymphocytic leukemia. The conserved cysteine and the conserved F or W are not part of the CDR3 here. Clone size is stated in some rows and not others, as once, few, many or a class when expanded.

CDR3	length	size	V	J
ASSTGTSGGGAQETQY	16	.	TRBV4-1	TRBJ2-5
ASSLSPVSPAGNTIY	15	.	TRBV4-2	TRBJ1-3
ASSLGPLGNEQF	12	.	TRBV7-9	TRBJ2-1
ASGSGTVESGELF	13	.	TRBV12-5	TRBJ2-2
ASTRASLANYGYT	13	.	TRBV27	TRBJ1-2
ASSPYRGSHGYT	12	.	TRBV27	TRBJ1-2
ASSLYTGELF	10	.	TRBV27	TRBJ2-2
ASSLTGSPSYEQY	13	.	TRBV7-3	TRBJ2-7
AWSDREETQY	10	few	TRBV30	TRBJ2-5
ASSFRGAVETQY	12	.	TRBV27	TRBJ2-5
AWSGYLRGLPRSYEQY	16	few	TRBV30	TRBJ2-7
ASSLAGNTEAF	11	once	TRBV5-4	TRBJ1-1
ASSPYGGYEQY	11	.	TRBV6-1	TRBJ2-7
ASSLTGGEGAQH	12	few	TRBV5-1	TRBJ1-5
ASSRTLEAGGRGYT	14	.	TRBV18	TRBJ1-2
ASSQDIGAGSGANVLT	16	.	TRBV4-2	TRBJ2-6
ASSLGGLAGIYEQY	14	.	TRBV7-2	TRBJ2-7
ASSPVGAPSQETQY	14	once	TRBV5-6	TRBJ2-5
ASIGRGVGTEAF	12	.	TRBV25-1	TRBJ1-1
ASSEKGAGGPGCIQY	15	.	TRBV6-1	TRBJ2-4
ASSPRRGYEQY	11	medium-sized	TRBV18	TRBJ2-7
ASSFEDYYNEQF	12	.	TRBV7-9	TRBJ2-1
ASSPGLAETLSSTDTQY	17	.	TRBV7-8	TRBJ2-3
ASSIGGTDTQY	11	.	TRBV19	TRBJ2-3
ASSSLNEQY	9	.	TRBV7-2	TRBJ2-7
ASSLDSPGGRLKGYT	15	few	TRBV5-1	TRBJ1-2
ASSSRLGREQY	11	.	TRBV19	TRBJ2-7
ASSMGLAGVQYQETQY	16	few	TRBV5-5	TRBJ2-5
ASSFRGELF	9	.	TRBV7-9	TRBJ2-2
ASSLALSSHEQF	12	.	TRBV5-6	TRBJ2-1
ASSPPTGAPGNTIY	14	.	TRBV18	TRBJ1-3
ASSSRGPQSAQH	12	few	TRBV7-9	TRBJ1-5